These 10 T cell receptor beta chains originate from one sample sequenced in a study of memory CD4+ T cells and cytomegalovirus serostatus. Repertoires were generated with immunoSEQ multiplex PCR, while TCRdb's copy carries only in-frame clones and drops some. The table includes about 52,000 clones, around four fifths detected once. Single viable CD3+CD4+CD8-CD45RO+ cells were sorted as the memory CD4+ T cells. Sequencing used memory CD4+ T cells from blood. These receptors all stem from an adult in good health and CMV-seropositive.

A remark on this clone: At one boundary the junction diverges from the germline segment, which might be a read error. The V call is TRBV7-7, the J call TRBJ2-1, with D maybe TRBD2 (5 bases). Germline CDR1 SSHAT, CDR2 FNYEAQ (reference sequence). The CDR3 runs to 14 residues. The CDR3 spells CASSLVLDRGEQFF. The CDR3 nucleotides read TGTGCTAGCAGCTTAGTACTCGATCGGGGTGAGCAGTTCTTC.

The chain employs TRBV19 and TRBJ1-1; D is perhaps TRBD1 (6 bases). Germline CDR1 is LNHDA and CDR2 is SQIVND (reference sequence). The CDR3 contains 15 residues. The V gene lost 3 bases and the J gene lost 2 bases, with 13 bases spanning the gap. This CDR3 is CASSIQGQRNTEAFF. DNA for the CDR3: TGTGCCAGTAGTATCCAAGGACAGCGAAACACTGAAGCTTTCTTT.

By share, this clone counts as medium-sized (0.01 to 0.1%). The rearrangement links TRBV14 to TRBJ1-4; possible D gene TRBD1, 5 bases. CDR3 length: 14 amino acids. Trimming removed 3 bases at V and 3 bases at J, with 8 bases between. Germline assignment: CDR1 SGHDN and CDR2 FVKESK. CDR3 sequence reads: CASSHGGPNEKLFF. CDR3 bases: TGTGCCAGCAGCCATGGGGGACCTAATGAAAAACTGTTTTTT.

V usage is TRBV5-1 and J usage is TRBJ1-6; tentative D call: TRBD1 (5 bases). V was cut by 4 bases and J by 7 bases, with 18 bases left in between. The CDR3 consists of 16 residues. CDR1 and CDR2 from the germline V gene are SGHRS and YFSETQ. In nucleotides, the CDR3 is TGCGCCAGCAGCGAGACCCCCGGGGGGGACAATTCACCCCTCCACTTT. This gives the protein CASSETPGGDNSPLHF.

J is TRBJ1-4 and V is TRBV15, with D possibly TRBD1 on 5 matching bases. The CDR3 is 16 amino acids. Germline CDR1 is LNHNV and CDR2 is YYDKDF (reference sequence). Trimming left V 5 bases short and J 4 bases short, with 17 bases between. The CDR3 loop reads CATSFPGGGSNEKLFF. As DNA, the CDR3 is TGTGCCACCAGCTTCCCAGGTGGGGGTAGTAATGAAAAACTGTTTTTT.

The chain carries TRBV5-1 and TRBJ2-6, with 10 nucleotides matching TRBD1. J gave up 0 bases and V 0 bases, and 3 bases lay outside the gene matches. CDR1 is SGHRS, CDR2 YFSETQ, per germline. The CDR3 is 18 residues long. DNA of the CDR3: TGCGCCAGCAGCTTGGCCGGGACAGGGGCCTCTGGGGCCAACGTCCTGACTTTC. Its translation is CASSLAGTGASGANVLTF.

This clone was seen only a few times. The gene calls are TRBV7-9 and TRBJ2-1; D remains unclear. CDR1 SEHNR and CDR2 FQNEAQ come from the germline V gene (reference sequence). The CDR3 contains 15 residues. Trimming left V 10 bases short and J 3 bases short, with 19 bases between. This CDR3 is CATAYDGGSYNEQFF. The CDR3 DNA reads as TGTGCCACCGCGTACGACGGCGGAAGCTACAATGAGCAGTTCTTC.

This CDR3 reads CASSELAGGLDEQFF. The CDR3 nucleotides are TGTGCCAGCAGCGAACTAGCGGGAGGGCTAGATGAGCAGTTCTTC. This chain connects TRBV5-4 to TRBJ2-1; 13 bases align to TRBD2. V dropped 4 bases and J dropped 8; count of bases not matched to a gene: 6. This CDR3 spans 15 amino acids. Germline CDR1 and CDR2: SGHNT and YYREEE (reference sequence).

The chain combines TRBV7-6 with TRBJ1-3, with 9 bases that match TRBD1. The CDR3 has 18 residues. The V gene's germline CDR1 is SGHVS and CDR2 FNYEAQ. J lost 2 bases, V lost 4 bases, and 12 bases had no gene match. CDR3 sequence: CASSSLAGQGAAGNTIYF. CDR3 DNA: TGTGCCAGCAGCTCCCTTGCGGGACAGGGAGCGGCTGGAAACACCATATATTTT.

The chain joins TRBV5-1 to TRBJ1-2; 7 bases are shared with TRBD1. The V gene's germline CDR1 is SGHRS and CDR2 YFSETQ. This CDR3 has 14 residues. With V trimmed by 1 base and J by 7 bases, 7 bases remained unmatched. The CDR3 DNA is TGCGCCAGCAGCTTGAATGACAGGGACTCTGGCTACACCTTC. Translation: CASSLNDRDSGYTF.